Sequencing of this T cell receptor beta chain was carried out in a study of T cell responses to AZD1222 COVID-19 vaccine. Whole-study results and caveats: Repertoires in all cases were sampled only once the peak T cell response had passed. Reportedly, nearly half of unique spike TCRs recognized epitopes outside B.1.351/B.1.1.7 mutations. Clonal diversity may have been underestimated in mostly white British donors.

CDR3 length equals 14 residues. From germline, CDR1 is MNHNY and CDR2 SVGAGI (reference sequence). V was shortened by 6 bases and J by 1 base, with 12 bases between the two germline ends. On this clone: The antigen remains unidentified.

TCRdb's copy holds only in-frame clones and misses some; the assay was immunoSEQ multiplex PCR. The sample comprises 130,000 to 150,000 clones, 90% to 95% of which are singletons, and roughly 2.9% rests with the top ten. This TCR came from an adult in good health. This chain connects TRBV6-6 to TRBJ1-1; TRBD1 is a possible D gene (6 bases). This specimen was peripheral blood, taken on day 0 of MenACWY control vaccination. CDR3 DNA sequence: TGTGCCAGCAGGCTAGGGGGGCGGAACACTGAAGCTTTCTTT. It encodes CASRLGGRNTEAFF.